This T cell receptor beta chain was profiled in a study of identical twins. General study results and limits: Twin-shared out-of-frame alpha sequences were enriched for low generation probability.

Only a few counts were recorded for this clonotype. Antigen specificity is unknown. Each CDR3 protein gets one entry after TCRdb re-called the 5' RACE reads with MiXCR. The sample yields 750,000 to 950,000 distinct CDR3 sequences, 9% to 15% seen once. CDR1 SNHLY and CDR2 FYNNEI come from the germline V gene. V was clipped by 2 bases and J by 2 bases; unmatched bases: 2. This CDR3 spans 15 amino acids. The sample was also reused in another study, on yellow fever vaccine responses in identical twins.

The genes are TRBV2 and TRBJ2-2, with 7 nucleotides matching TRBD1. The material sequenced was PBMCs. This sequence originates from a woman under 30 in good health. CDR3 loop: CASSERQGNTGELFF. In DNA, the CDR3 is TGTGCCAGCAGTGAACGACAGGGAAACACCGGGGAGCTGTTTTTT.